This TCR beta chain appears in the sequencing data of a study of T cell repertoires in aging, cancer and after chemotherapy. Study summary: Clear clonal overlap appeared across healthy donor samples taken over several months to years.

TCR beta rearrangements were amplified from peripheral blood genomic DNA. Whole-study results and caveats: In healthy donors, age-related TCR diversity loss mainly reflected lost richness. These repertoire data do not allow conclusions about immunological memory after chemotherapy. Across the chemotherapy interval, each cancer cohort showed higher median generation probability, suggesting thymic rebound.

TRB rearrangements spanning V, D and J were amplified using mixed TRB-A/B primers. TCRdb re-called the multiplex PCR reads through MiXCR, storing one row per CDR3 protein. Among approximately 11,000 distinct CDR3 sequences listed, approximately 30% were seen once. Details on this clonotype: No antigen is known for it.

Trimming left V 5 bases short and J 5 bases short, with 21 bases between. Germline V lookup: CDR1 DFQATT, CDR2 SNEGSKA (reference sequence). The CDR3 extends over 15 amino acids. Input material: blood. This TCR derives from a human donor in good health. V is TRBV20-1 and J is TRBJ2-5, with TRBD2 as a possible D gene (6 bases). Here the CDR3 reads CSAPPGLSLRETQYF. CDR3 nucleotide sequence: TGCAGTGCTCCCCCGGGACTCTCCCTCCGGGAGACCCAGTACTTC.